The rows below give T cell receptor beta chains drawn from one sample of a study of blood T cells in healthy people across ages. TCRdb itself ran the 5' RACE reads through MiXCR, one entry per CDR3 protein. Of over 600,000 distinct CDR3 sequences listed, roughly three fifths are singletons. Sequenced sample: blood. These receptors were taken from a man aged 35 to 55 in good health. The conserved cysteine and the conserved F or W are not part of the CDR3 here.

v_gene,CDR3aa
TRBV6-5,ASSLLESMDEQF
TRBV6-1,ASRQGVNEQF
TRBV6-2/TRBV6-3,ASRRLDRLGHEAF
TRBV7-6,ASSLGAGYTEAF
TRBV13,ASSSELGGSYYEQY
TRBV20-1,SAPTPGDSPLH
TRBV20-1,SAHALGGGATEAF
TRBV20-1,SASSGDWYADTQY
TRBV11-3,ASSVNVMGQRTGELF
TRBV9,ASSVMGRAYGYT
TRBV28,ASRAGGGGYT
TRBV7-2,ASSLTSGTFGQY
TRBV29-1,SVDGTGNTGELF
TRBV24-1,VTRDLQETQY
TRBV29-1,SVEGASYEQY
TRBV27,ASSLRTASYNEQF
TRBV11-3,ASSSPDRGEETQY
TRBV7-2,ASSSLASGANVLT
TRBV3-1,ASSVSLGTRYLEGYT
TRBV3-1,ASSQDRTSAYEQY
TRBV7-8,ASSSRGQTGEQY
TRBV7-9,ASSPPRGPEGRTEAF
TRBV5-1,ASSLTLEANYGYT
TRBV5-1,ASSLDSGGQGDSPLH
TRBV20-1,SARDGRASYNEQF
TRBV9,ASSPQPAETGQSGYT
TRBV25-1,ASSDPTVEHKGQY
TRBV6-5,ASSYSNSRGRETQY
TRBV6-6,ASSQRDMGETQY